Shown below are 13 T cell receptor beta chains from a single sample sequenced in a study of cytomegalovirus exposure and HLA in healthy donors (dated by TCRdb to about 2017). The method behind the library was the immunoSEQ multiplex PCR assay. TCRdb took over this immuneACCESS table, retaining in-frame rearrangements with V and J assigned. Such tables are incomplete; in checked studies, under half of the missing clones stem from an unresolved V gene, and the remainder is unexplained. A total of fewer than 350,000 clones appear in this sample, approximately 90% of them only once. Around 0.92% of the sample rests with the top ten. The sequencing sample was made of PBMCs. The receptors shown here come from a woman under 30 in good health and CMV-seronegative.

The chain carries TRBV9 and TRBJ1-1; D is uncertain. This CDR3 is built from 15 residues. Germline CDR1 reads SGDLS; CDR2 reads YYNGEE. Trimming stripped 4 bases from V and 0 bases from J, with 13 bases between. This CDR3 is CASSREVEMNTEAFF. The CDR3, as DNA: TGTGCCAGCAGCAGGGAGGTGGAAATGAACACTGAAGCTTTCTTT.

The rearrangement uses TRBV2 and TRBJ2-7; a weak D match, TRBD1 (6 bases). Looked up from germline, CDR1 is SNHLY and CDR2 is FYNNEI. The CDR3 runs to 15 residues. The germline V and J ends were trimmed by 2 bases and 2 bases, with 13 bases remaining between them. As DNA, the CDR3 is TGTGCCAGCAGTGAACGGACAGACGATACCTACGAGCAGTACTTC. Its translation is CASSERTDDTYEQYF.

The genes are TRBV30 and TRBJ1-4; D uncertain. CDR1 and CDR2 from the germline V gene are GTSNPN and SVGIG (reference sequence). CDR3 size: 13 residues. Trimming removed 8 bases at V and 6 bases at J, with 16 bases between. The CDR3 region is CARSGGVDEKLFF. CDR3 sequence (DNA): TGTGCCCGGTCCGGCGGCGTTGATGAAAAACTGTTTTTT.

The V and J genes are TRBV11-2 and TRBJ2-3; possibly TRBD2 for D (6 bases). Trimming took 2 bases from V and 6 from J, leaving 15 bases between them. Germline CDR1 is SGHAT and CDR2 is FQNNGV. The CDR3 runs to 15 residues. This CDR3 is CASSLPRGVSDTQYF. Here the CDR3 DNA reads TGTGCCAGCAGCTTACCGCGGGGAGTATCGGATACGCAGTATTTT.

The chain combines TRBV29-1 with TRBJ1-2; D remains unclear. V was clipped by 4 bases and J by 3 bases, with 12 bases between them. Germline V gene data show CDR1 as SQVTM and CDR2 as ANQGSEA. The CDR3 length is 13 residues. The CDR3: CSVVEQYYYGYTF. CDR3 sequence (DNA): TGCAGCGTTGTCGAGCAATACTACTATGGCTACACCTTC.

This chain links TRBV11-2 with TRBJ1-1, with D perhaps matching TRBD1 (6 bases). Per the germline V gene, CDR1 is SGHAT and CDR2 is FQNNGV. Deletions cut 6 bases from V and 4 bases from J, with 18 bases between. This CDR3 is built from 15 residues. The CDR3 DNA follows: TGTGCCAGCAGTCCGATCAGGGGCAAAGGCACTGAAGCTTTCTTT. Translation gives CASSPIRGKGTEAFF.

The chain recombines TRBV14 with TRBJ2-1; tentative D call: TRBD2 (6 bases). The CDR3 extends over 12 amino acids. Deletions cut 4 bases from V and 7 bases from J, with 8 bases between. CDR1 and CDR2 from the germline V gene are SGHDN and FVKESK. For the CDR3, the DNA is TGTGCCAGCAGCCGTAGCGGAAATGAGCAGTTCTTC. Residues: CASSRSGNEQFF.

CDR3 protein: CASSLVAGVDEKLFF. In DNA, the CDR3 is TGTGCCAGCAGCCTCGTCGCAGGGGTTGACGAAAAACTGTTTTTT. The chain recombines TRBV7-9 with TRBJ1-4; possibly TRBD1 for D (6 bases). The length of the CDR3 is 15 residues. Trimming pared 5 bases from V and 8 bases from J, leaving 18 bases between. Germline assignment: CDR1 SEHNR and CDR2 FQNEAQ (reference sequence).

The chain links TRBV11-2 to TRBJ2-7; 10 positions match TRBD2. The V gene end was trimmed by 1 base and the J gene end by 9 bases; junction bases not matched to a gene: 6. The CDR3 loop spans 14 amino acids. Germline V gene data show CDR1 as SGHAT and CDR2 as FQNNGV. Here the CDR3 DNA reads TGTGCCAGCAGCTTAGTTCTAGCGGGGGTTCCGCAGTACTTC. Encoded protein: CASSLVLAGVPQYF.

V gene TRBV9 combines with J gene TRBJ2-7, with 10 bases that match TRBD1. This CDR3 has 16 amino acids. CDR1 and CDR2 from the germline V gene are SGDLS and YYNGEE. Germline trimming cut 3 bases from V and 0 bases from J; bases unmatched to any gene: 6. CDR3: CASSAGTGVSSYEQYF. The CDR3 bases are TGTGCCAGCAGCGCCGGGACAGGGGTTAGCTCCTACGAGCAGTACTTC.

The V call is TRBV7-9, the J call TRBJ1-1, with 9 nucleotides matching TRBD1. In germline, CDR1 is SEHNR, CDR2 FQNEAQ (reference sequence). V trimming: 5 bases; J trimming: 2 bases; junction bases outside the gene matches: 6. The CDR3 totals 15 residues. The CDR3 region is CASSQQGAENTEAFF. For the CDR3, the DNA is TGTGCCAGCAGCCAACAGGGGGCCGAAAACACTGAAGCTTTCTTT.

The CDR3 spells CASSLTGGGDTQYF. DNA of the CDR3: TGTGCCAGCAGCTTAACGGGCGGCGGGGATACGCAGTATTTT. This chain connects TRBV7-3 to TRBJ2-3; D is possibly TRBD2 (5 bases). The CDR3 is made up of 14 amino acids. Trimming pared 0 bases from V and 6 bases from J, leaving 10 bases between. From germline, CDR1 is SGHTA and CDR2 FQGTGA.

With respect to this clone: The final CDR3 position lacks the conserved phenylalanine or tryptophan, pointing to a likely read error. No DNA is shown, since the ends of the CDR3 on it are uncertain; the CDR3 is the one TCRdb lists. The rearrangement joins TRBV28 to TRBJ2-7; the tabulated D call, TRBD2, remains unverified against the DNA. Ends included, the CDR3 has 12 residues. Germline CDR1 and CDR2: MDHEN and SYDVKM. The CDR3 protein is CASSFPSGGPSI.